This TCR beta chain was sequenced for a study of CD8+ T cells in alopecia areata. Treatment specified: oral pan-JAK inhibitor, 5-10 mg twice daily. Researchers gathered lesional scalp punch biopsies and peripheral blood from patients with alopecia areata. After isolation, RNA underwent reverse transcription to generate cDNA as the sequencing template. Profiled with immunoSEQ multiplex PCR; TCRdb holds only in-frame clones, not every one. Counted here are roughly 280,000 clones, 45% to 70% occurring once; the ten biggest clones make up 0.9% to 0.95%. In its sample, this clone was seen a few times. There are 17 residues in the CDR3. V lost 6 bases, J lost 6 bases, and 16 bases stayed unmatched. Germline values: CDR1 SGHAT, CDR2 FQNNGV.

The source is a human donor with alopecia areata. Material: CD4+ T cells sorted from blood, obtained between weeks 51 and 52, from a patient treated with tofacitinib. The chain combines TRBV11-2 with TRBJ1-2, with TRBD1 matching 10 bases. As DNA, the CDR3 is TGTGCCAGCAGGGACTATGTAAGGGACAGGGGTGATGATGGCTACACCTTC. This encodes CASRDYVRDRGDDGYTF.